This T cell receptor beta chain was captured by sequencing in a study of shared clonotypes between healthy human individuals. The germline CDR1 and CDR2 sequences are MNHNY and SVGAGI (reference sequence). V was clipped by 7 bases and J by 5 bases, with 12 bases between them. The length of the CDR3 is 13 residues. In the sorted-subset replicate PCRs, 150 to 250 ng DNA, tens of thousands of T cell genomes, was used. Profiling relied on immunoSEQ multiplex PCR, and the TCRdb table lists in-frame clones only, not all of them. Among under 650,000 clones, 90% to 97% were seen once, and the ten largest hold approximately 0.06%. The study, taken as a whole, reports: The study found approximately 5% of naive CD4 clonotypes shared across a handful of donors.

Note on this clone: The antigen is undetermined.

Sequencing input: naive CD4+ T cells sorted from blood. The subset: CD45RA+ positively selected. The sequence derives from a woman younger than 45 in good health. The chain couples TRBV6-6 to TRBJ2-1, with a tentative D call TRBD1 (6 bases). CDR3 sequence: CASTSQGDNEQFF. The CDR3 DNA reads as TGTGCCAGCACCTCACAGGGAGACAATGAGCAGTTCTTC.